Listed here is a single T cell receptor (beta chain). The method was immunoSEQ multiplex PCR; TCRdb's version includes in-frame clones alone and lacks a portion of them. The sample holds tens of thousands of clones, 91% seen once. The record originates from a study of T cell changes during pregnancy in multiple sclerosis. The germline V gene encodes CDR1 SGHRS and CDR2 YFSETQ. The germline V and J ends were trimmed by 8 bases and 5 bases, with 13 bases remaining between them. CDR3 length: 12 residues. Sequenced here: peripheral blood, sampled in the third trimester of pregnancy. This receptor was identified in a female donor in good health, enrolled as a control in a pregnancy study. V gene TRBV5-1 combines with J gene TRBJ1-1; possibly TRBD1 for D (6 bases). The chain's CDR3 is CASQIRGTEAFF. The CDR3 nucleotides read TGCGCCAGTCAAATTAGGGGGACTGAAGCTTTCTTT.